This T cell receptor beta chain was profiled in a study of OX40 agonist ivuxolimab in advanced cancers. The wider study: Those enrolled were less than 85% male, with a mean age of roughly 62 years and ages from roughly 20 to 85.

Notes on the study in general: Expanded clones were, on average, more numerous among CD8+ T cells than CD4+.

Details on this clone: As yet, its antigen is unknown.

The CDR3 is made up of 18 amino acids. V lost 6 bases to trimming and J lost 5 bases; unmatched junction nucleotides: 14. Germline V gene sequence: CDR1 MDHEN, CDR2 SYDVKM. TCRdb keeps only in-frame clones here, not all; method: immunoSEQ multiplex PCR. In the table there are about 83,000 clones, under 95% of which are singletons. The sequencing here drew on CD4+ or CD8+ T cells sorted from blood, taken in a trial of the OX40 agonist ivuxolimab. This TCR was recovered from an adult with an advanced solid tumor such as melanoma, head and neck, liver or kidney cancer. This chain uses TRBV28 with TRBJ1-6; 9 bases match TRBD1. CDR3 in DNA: TGTGCCAGCAGAATCAAACAGGGGGCAAAAGAGAATAATTCACCCCTCCACTTT. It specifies CASRIKQGAKENNSPLHF.